This T cell receptor (beta chain) was recovered during a study of CD8+ T cells in alopecia areata. Worth noting for this clone: Antigen: not known.

Points from the study as a whole: Scalp samples also yield sequences from resident alphabeta T cells of normal skin.

Sequencing used cDNA as its template, made by extracting RNA and reverse transcribing it. Clones were read by immunoSEQ multiplex PCR, and TCRdb kept only the in-frame ones, dropping some. The sample yields roughly 150,000 clones, 55% to 65% seen once. Sorting from PBMCs produced CD4+ and CD8+ T cells. This CDR3 region has 16 residues. From germline, CDR1 is SGDLS and CDR2 YYNGEE. V trimming: 0 bases; J trimming: 3 bases; junction bases outside the gene matches: 9. The rearrangement links TRBV9 to TRBJ2-7, with 7 bases fitting TRBD2. Sequencing used CD4+ T cells sorted from blood. This receptor was taken from a human donor in good health. CDR3 protein: CASSVAGRENGYEQYF. In nucleotides, the CDR3 is TGTGCCAGCAGCGTAGCGGGGCGGGAGAACGGCTACGAGCAGTACTTC.